This T cell receptor (beta chain) comes out of a study of blood T cells in healthy people across ages. V lost 3 bases and J 8 bases, leaving 16 bases between the germline ends. The CDR3 is made up of 13 amino acids. The V gene's germline CDR1 is SQVTM and CDR2 ANQGSEA. Through a sample-barcoded 5' primer and a J-beta primer mix, a second PCR was run for 7 to 11 cycles. TCRdb called the 5' RACE reads again in MiXCR, with one record for every CDR3 protein. The sample yields more than 650,000 distinct CDR3 sequences, around half seen once. This clonotype was seen at least ten times. Specimen: blood. The receptor comes from a man aged 80 or over in good health. The chain recombines TRBV29-1 with TRBJ1-2; TRBD1 might be the D (5 bases). The CDR3 is CSVEGGGVEGYTF. The CDR3 DNA sequence: TGCAGCGTTGAGGGGGGAGGGGTCGAAGGCTACACCTTC.